This T cell receptor beta chain was identified during a study of cytomegalovirus exposure and HLA in healthy donors. 13 Jbeta primers and 60 Vbeta primers were used for the PCR. Here immunoSEQ multiplex PCR was the method, and the copy in TCRdb shows in-frame clones only, minus some. The table records around 160,000 clones, approximately 82% of them present only once. General study points: With DRB1 most and HLA-C fewest, TCR association rates differed between HLA loci in a later analysis.

With regard to this clone: What it binds is unknown.

Trimming pared 5 bases from V and 6 bases from J, leaving 18 bases between. CDR1 and CDR2 (germline): SNHLY, FYNNEI. The CDR3 spans 15 residues. The genes are TRBV2 and TRBJ2-3; D perhaps matches TRBD1 (6 bases). Sample: PBMCs. The sequence was obtained from a woman aged 40 to 49 in good health and CMV-seropositive. CDR3 in amino acids: CASSQEAHRGDTQYF. DNA of the CDR3: TGTGCCAGCAGTCAAGAGGCCCATAGGGGGGATACGCAGTATTTT.